This entry describes one TCR beta chain. Its antigen is currently not known. No much larger clone exists at a distance of one base, and base qualities are not known. This sample was included in a study of vaccination and CD4 T cells after COVID-19 (dated 2022 in TCRdb). Turning to the overall study: Every convalescent patient had a positive nasal swab PCR test for SARS-CoV-2, with mild disease in nine patients and severe disease in one. The convalescent cohort included six males and four females, with two Hispanic individuals, seven Caucasians, two Asians and one multiracial person. Each participant got two doses of either the Pfizer-BioNTech BNT162b2 vaccine (n=8) or the Moderna mRNA-1273 vaccine (n=2). Post-COVID blood samples from convalescent patients were collected a median of roughly 100 days after diagnosis, with a range of 35 to 161 days. Post-vaccine blood samples were collected a median of about 72 days after the second vaccine dose, ranging from roughly 12 to 250 days. The cultures were stimulated with overlapping spike peptide pools from SARS-CoV-2 and from the common cold coronaviruses HCoV-NL63, HCoV-OC43 and HCoV-229E. As controls, cultures received a CEFX viral epitope pool (the positive control), an HIV-1 Nef peptide pool (the negative control), or no peptide at all. The spike-specific CD4+ TCR repertoire was compared before and after mRNA vaccination in fewer than eleven COVID-19 convalescent patients and a few infection-naive healthy vaccine recipients. General findings and caveats noted by the study authors: Although the median number of SARS-CoV-2-reactive clonotypes went up from roughly 20 after infection to 38 after vaccination, the increase was not significant. Among convalescent patients, a median around 89% of the SARS-CoV-2-reactive clones seen after vaccination appeared only after vaccination, which suggests priming specific to the vaccine. The number of convalescent patients in the study was relatively small, and the study did not examine early timepoints following natural infection. Of the vaccine-specific clones found in convalescent patients, nearly all (304 of 307) were mono-reactive for SARS-CoV-2 spike instead of being cross-reactive with common cold coronaviruses.

Library method: PCR. DNA from cultured CD4+ T cells was subjected to TCR sequencing with the Oncomine TCR Beta short-read assay at the Johns Hopkins FTIC core. The QIAamp micro DNA kit was used to extract genomic DNA from the cultured CD4+ T cells. The Oncomine TCR Beta libraries from cultured CD4+ T cells were pooled using unique dual indexes and then sequenced on an Illumina iSeq 100. The original pipeline was this. Non-productive sequences were removed, and CDR3s that did not start with C, did not end with F or W, or were shorter than 7 amino acids were discarded. The MANAFEST web application identified antigen-specific clonotypes by comparing peptide-stimulated wells against reference wells and other culture wells. Positive clones required FDR below 0.05, an odds ratio above 5, and productive frequency above 0.1% in at least two of three replicate wells. A clonotype was classed as cross-reactive if the clonotype showed significant expansion both in SARS-CoV-2 spike wells and in at least one common cold coronavirus spike condition. CDR3 homology was assessed with Levenshtein distances (stringdist) and unrooted phylogenetic trees (ape) in R version 3.6.1. The public reads were quality trimmed at Q25 with fastp and then assembled into clones with MiXCR by TCRdb, keeping productive beta chains. Each CDR3 protein gets just one entry, which takes the most common genes and DNA from the rows behind it. The V and J calls come from TCRdb's annotation, not from the publication. In all, the sample holds about 10,000 distinct CDR3 sequences, and about 69% of those were seen once. Around 8.6% of the sample rests with the top ten.

CDR1 KGHDR and CDR2 SFDVKD are derived from the germline V gene. Including the terminal cysteine and phenylalanine, the CDR3 comprises 15 residues. Just the 45-base CDR3 DNA is kept, in frame starting at base 1. V trim: 5 bases; J trim: 5 bases; unmatched bases: 10. What the treatment or condition label conveys for this sample: approximately 11-day PBMC culture with coronavirus spike peptide pools or control peptides (ViraFEST assay). The ViraFEST assay, used in the study, expanded antigen-specific T cells with peptide pools and then identified the expanded clonotypes through TCR sequencing. Positive SARS-CoV-2 PCR tests in the convalescent patients dated from March to December 2020, before Alpha, Beta and Delta variants emerged in the United States. PBMCs were cultured at roughly 1.8 million per well in IMDM supplemented with about 5% human AB serum and about 10 IU/ml IL-2, with approximately 9.5 ug/ml peptide pools added. On days 3 and 7, half of the culture medium was replaced with fresh IL-2-containing medium. After less than 12 days of culture, CD4+ T cells were isolated by negative selection using the EasySep CD4+ T cell isolation kit. Ficoll-Paque Plus gradient centrifugation was used to isolate PBMCs from whole blood, and the isolated PBMCs were then either used fresh or cryopreserved at -140C. Each culture condition was generally run in triplicate wells.

The TCR comes from a human donor who had recovered from COVID-19. The chain links TRBV24-1 with TRBJ1-1; 7 central bases correspond to TRBD1. Sequenced material: CD4+ T cells from blood, cultured in vitro. The nucleotide sequence reads as follows: TGTGCCACCAGTGGGAATAAGGGGGCGCGAACTGAAGCTTTCTTT. Its product reads: CATSGNKGARTEAFF.